These 27 T cell receptor beta chains were sequenced from one sample in a study of T-cell reconstitution after alpha-beta-depleted transplantation in children. Preparation of the TCRbeta library used unique molecular identifiers. Using its own MiXCR run on the PCR reads, TCRdb lists one record per CDR3 protein. The data show a few hundred thousand distinct CDR3 sequences, 6.6% seen once. The input for sequencing was PBMCs, taken before TCRalphabeta/CD19-depleted stem cell transplant. These TCRs come from a boy aged 2 to 10 with acute lymphoblastic leukemia, due to receive a stem cell transplant.

J is TRBJ1-5 and V is TRBV21-1; the table's D call, TRBD1, was not checked against the DNA. TRBV21-1 is noted as a pseudogene. CDR3 length: 17 residues. CDR3 sequence: CASSPRNRACLNQPQHF. The CDR3 nucleotides are TGTGCCAGCAGCCCCCGAAACCGGGCATGCCTCAATCAGCCCCAGCATTTT.

This clonotype occurred many times. V gene TRBV7-2 combines with J gene TRBJ2-2; the match to TRBD1 covers 7 bases. The CDR3 is made up of 16 amino acids. Germline V gene sequence: CDR1 SGHTA, CDR2 FQGNSA. With V trimmed by 5 bases and J by 0 bases, 6 bases remained unmatched. The CDR3 loop reads CASSTHDRANTGELFF. The CDR3 coding sequence is TGTGCCAGCAGCACGCACGACAGGGCGAACACCGGGGAGCTGTTTTTT. The whole variable domain, remainder taken from reference TRBV7-2 and TRBJ2-2, is GAGVSQSPSNKVTEKGKDVELRCDPISGHTALYWYRQSLGQGLEFLIYFQGNSAPDKSGLPSDRFSAERTGGSVSTLTIQRTQQEDSAVYLCASSTHDRANTGELFFGEGSRLTVL.

This clonotype was recorded at least ten times. The genes are TRBV12-3 or TRBV12-4 and TRBJ1-1, with D unresolved. V dropped 6 bases and J dropped 4 bases, with 9 bases sitting between them. The CDR3 spans 12 residues. CDR3 coding DNA: TGTGCCAGCAGCAGAATCGGCACTGAAGCTTTCTTT. Translation gives CASSRIGTEAFF.

This clonotype was seen at least ten times. V is TRBV29-1 and J is TRBJ1-1; 7 nucleotides match TRBD1. V was clipped by 2 bases and J by 1 base; unmatched bases: 1. Looked up from germline, CDR1 is SQVTM and CDR2 is ANQGSEA. This CDR3 has 13 amino acids. CDR3 in DNA: TGCAGCGTTGAAAGACAGGGGAACACTGAAGCTTTCTTT. Translation gives CSVERQGNTEAFF.

The sample holds a few counts of this clonotype. The chain couples TRBV7-9 to TRBJ1-1; a weak D match, TRBD1 (5 bases). Germline V gene data show CDR1 as SEHNR and CDR2 as FQNEAQ (reference sequence). This CDR3 contains 15 residues. The V gene lost 5 bases and the J gene lost 4 bases, with 17 bases spanning the gap. CDR3 sequence (DNA): TGTGCCAGCAGCCCTCAATTGGGGGAGGGCACTGAAGCTTTCTTT. This sequence encodes CASSPQLGEGTEAFF. Full variable domain (outside the CDR3, taken from reference TRBV7-9 and TRBJ1-1): DTGVSQNPRHKITKRGQNVTFRCDPISEHNRLYWYRQTLGQGPEFLTYFQNEAQLEKSRLLSDRFSAERPKGSFSTLEIQRTEQGDSAMYLCASSPQLGEGTEAFFGQGTRLTVV.

This clonotype was picked up many times. The rearrangement uses TRBV9 and TRBJ2-3, with 8 positions matching TRBD2. V lost 4 bases, J lost 0 bases, and 4 bases stayed unmatched. The germline V gene encodes CDR1 SGDLS and CDR2 YYNGEE. This CDR3 contains 15 residues. The CDR3 loop reads CASSTRGVSTDTQYF. The CDR3, as DNA: TGTGCCAGCAGCACGCGGGGGGTTAGCACAGATACGCAGTATTTT.

This clonotype was found many times. The chain is built from TRBV6-5 and TRBJ2-5; 8 bases are a match to TRBD2. CDR1 is MNHEY, CDR2 SVGAGI, per germline. The J segment lost 4 bases and the V segment lost 5 bases, leaving 0 bases of the junction unmatched. The CDR3 totals 12 residues. The CDR3, as DNA: TGTGCCAGCAGTACTAGCGGAGAGACCCAGTACTTC. Translating gives CASSTSGETQYF.

This clonotype has only a few counts. The chain employs TRBV11-2 and TRBJ2-7; D gene uncertain. CDR3 size: 11 residues. V was pared by 6 bases and J by 3 bases, with 6 bases between. Germline-derived CDR1 and CDR2 are SGHAT and FQNNGV. The CDR3 sequence: CASRSIYEQYF. Written as DNA, the CDR3 is TGTGCCAGCAGGTCGATCTACGAGCAGTACTTC.

This clonotype turned up a few times. This chain uses TRBV3-1 with TRBJ2-3; D remains ambiguous. The V and J ends lost 4 bases and 6 bases respectively, with 23 bases between them. The germline gives CDR1 LGHDT, CDR2 YNNKEL (reference sequence). This CDR3 region has 17 residues. CDR3 in DNA: TGTGCCAGCAGCCGGTTTACAATAGCTCGTTCACCGGATACGCAGTATTTT. This gives the protein CASSRFTIARSPDTQYF.

This clonotype was observed many times. CDR3 sequence reads: CASSYPVDGLTQYF. The CDR3 DNA reads TGTGCCAGCAGTTACCCCGTTGATGGCCTGACGCAGTATTTT. The chain has TRBV6-2 or TRBV6-3 and TRBJ2-3; D unclear. Germline assignment: CDR1 MNHEY and CDR2 SVGEGT. The CDR3 loop spans 14 amino acids. V was cut by 2 bases and J by 9 bases, with 15 bases left in between.

The sample holds a few counts of this clonotype. The genes are TRBV11-2 and TRBJ2-3, with 12 bases fitting TRBD2. The junction had 14 bases not matched to a gene; V was cut back by 6 bases and J by 4 bases. The germline V gene encodes CDR1 SGHAT and CDR2 FQNNGV. The CDR3 sequence is 18 residues long. The chain's CDR3 is CASSRTTTSGSPPDTQYF. CDR3 DNA sequence: TGTGCCAGCAGTCGCACAACGACTAGCGGGAGCCCTCCAGATACGCAGTATTTT.

Ten or more counts support this clonotype. This chain links TRBV20-1 with TRBJ1-5, with unresolved D. V shed 4 bases and J shed 0 bases, with 7 bases lying between them. Per the germline V gene, CDR1 is DFQATT and CDR2 is SNEGSKA (reference sequence). The CDR3 covers 13 residues. In DNA form, the CDR3 reads TGCAGTGCTATGGGCAGTAGCAATCAGCCCCAGCATTTT. This translates into CSAMGSSNQPQHF.

The chain uses TRBV29-1 and TRBJ1-2; 8 nucleotides align to TRBD1. Trimming at V came to 0 bases and at J to 8 bases, leaving 11 bases not matched to a gene. The V gene's germline CDR1 is SQVTM and CDR2 ANQGSEA. CDR3 length: 15 residues. CDR3 protein: CSVEDPDDRGGGYTF. CDR3 in DNA: TGCAGCGTTGAAGATCCGGACGACAGGGGAGGCGGCTACACCTTC.

J is TRBJ1-3 and V is TRBV6-1; weak D call: TRBD1 (6 bases). V was shortened by 8 bases and J by 6 bases, with 23 bases between the two germline ends. The germline gives CDR1 MNHNS, CDR2 SASEGT. This CDR3 has 16 residues. The CDR3 sequence is CASGFGGSSQKNTIYF. The CDR3 DNA is TGTGCCAGCGGGTTTGGGGGCTCCTCTCAGAAAAACACCATATATTTT.

This clonotype was counted ten times or more. At one end, the junction sequence differs from germline, possibly due to a read error. This chain uses TRBV4-2 with TRBJ1-4; D may be TRBD1 (6 bases). The CDR3 sequence is 15 residues long. Germline V gives CDR1 LGHNA, CDR2 YNFKEQ. In DNA form, the CDR3 reads TGTGCCAGCAGCGGTTCGGACAGCCATGATGAAAAAGTGTTTTTT. Residues: CASSGSDSHDEKVFF.

This clonotype was detected many times. This sequence joins TRBV7-9 and TRBJ2-7; D gene ambiguous. CDR1 and CDR2 from the germline V gene are SEHNR and FQNEAQ (reference sequence). V dropped 5 bases and J dropped 6 bases, with 8 bases sitting between them. The CDR3 runs 11 residues. The CDR3, as DNA: TGTGCCAGCAGCGAACAGTTCGAGCAGTACTTC. Amino acids: CASSEQFEQYF.

This clonotype was seen ten or more times. This chain uses TRBV28 with TRBJ2-3; no firm D call. V was pared by 8 bases and J by 4 bases, with 7 bases between. Germline V gene data show CDR1 as MDHEN and CDR2 as SYDVKM. The CDR3 is made up of 11 amino acids. CDR3 DNA sequence: TGTGCCAGCTCCAGGTCAGATACGCAGTATTTT. Amino acids: CASSRSDTQYF.

The chain is built from TRBV23-1 and TRBJ1-1; 8 nucleotides match TRBD1. TRBV23-1 qualifies as an ORF whose function is uncertain. There are 16 residues in the CDR3. With V trimmed by 2 bases and J by 4 bases, 9 bases remained unmatched. The chain's CDR3 is CASSQTPRTGFTEAFF. CDR3 sequence (DNA): TGCGCCAGCAGTCAAACCCCCCGGACAGGGTTCACTGAAGCTTTCTTT.

There are many counts of this clonotype. The J gene is TRBJ2-5, the V gene TRBV7-3; 7 positions match TRBD2. V trimming: 6 bases; J trimming: 6 bases; junction bases outside the gene matches: 4. Germline V gene sequence: CDR1 SGHTA, CDR2 FQGTGA. This CDR3 spans 12 amino acids. The CDR3 nucleotides read TGTGCCAGCAGTGACGGGGGGAAGACCCAGTACTTC. Translation gives CASSDGGKTQYF.

This clonotype was observed a few times. The V call is TRBV5-5, the J call TRBJ2-1, with 8 bases matching TRBD1. There are 15 residues in the CDR3. Germline V CDR1 and CDR2: SGHKS, YYEKEE (reference sequence). After removal of 4 bases from V and 0 bases from J, the junction contained 3 bases not matched to a gene. CDR3 protein: CASSRGQGSYNEQFF. CDR3 nucleotide sequence: TGTGCCAGCAGCCGTGGACAGGGCTCCTACAATGAGCAGTTCTTC.

This clonotype has a handful of counts. The CDR3 region has the DNA TGTGCCAGCAGAATTATAGCGGGGGCCGGCGGGGAGCTGTTTTTT. Protein: CASRIIAGAGGELFF. This chain joins TRBV5-6 and TRBJ2-2, with 9 positions matching TRBD2. Germline CDR1 SGHDT, CDR2 YYEEEE. The length of the CDR3 is 15 residues. Unmatched junction bases numbered 9, after V lost 5 bases and J lost 7 bases.

The CDR3 nucleotides read TGTGCCAGCAGCCGCAAGCCGGGCTTAGGGCAGTTCTTC. Protein product: CASSRKPGLGQFF. This chain links TRBV5-5 with TRBJ2-1, with D hard to call. The CDR3 sequence is 13 residues long. Germline loops: CDR1 SGHKS, CDR2 YYEKEE (reference sequence). Trimming took 4 bases from V and 12 from J, leaving 17 bases between them.

As concerns this clonotype: A much larger clone sits a single nucleotide away, making a read error possible. V is TRBV18 and J is TRBJ2-1, with 8 bases lining up with TRBD1. Germline lookup yields CDR1 KGHSH and CDR2 LQKENI. The CDR3 runs to 15 residues. For the CDR3, the DNA is TGTGCCAGCTCCCCCCCGGACAGGGCGAACAATGAGGAGTTCTTC. It encodes CASSPPDRANNEEFF. Looking up the rest from reference TRBV18 and TRBJ2-1 gives the full variable domain: NAGVMQNPRHLVRRRGQEARLRCSPMKGHSHVYWYRQLPEEGLKFMVYLQKENIIDESGMPKERFSAEFPKEGPSILRIQQVVRGDSAAYFCASSPPDRANNEEFFGPGTRLTVL.

This clonotype was recorded many times. A read error may account for a junction end that differs from germline. CDR3: CASSSTTGGNQPQHF. The DNA of the CDR3 is TGTGCCAGCAGCTCCACCACAGGGGGCAACCAGCCCCAGCATTTT. The chain links TRBV7-9 to TRBJ1-5; 9 bases map to TRBD1. Germline V gives CDR1 SEHNR, CDR2 FQNEAQ (reference sequence). The length of the CDR3 is 15 residues.

This clonotype was picked up a small number of times. This sequence joins TRBV6-5 and TRBJ1-5; D call uncertain. Looked up from germline, CDR1 is MNHEY and CDR2 is SVGAGI. V dropped 3 bases and J dropped 3 bases, with 9 bases sitting between them. The CDR3 is made up of 14 amino acids. CDR3 protein: CASSYDGPNQPQHF. In DNA, the CDR3 is TGTGCCAGCAGTTATGATGGGCCCAATCAGCCCCAGCATTTT.

The rearrangement uses TRBV11-2 and TRBJ2-2; D may be TRBD1 or TRBD2 (5 bases each). The CDR3 is 15 residues long. The V end was cut by 0 bases, the J end by 8 bases, with 13 bases between. Germline V gene data show CDR1 as SGHAT and CDR2 as FQNNGV. CDR3 sequence reads: CASSLEWGSSGELFF. CDR3 nucleotide sequence: TGTGCCAGCAGCTTAGAGTGGGGGTCGAGTGGGGAGCTGTTTTTT.

This clonotype showed up many times. The chain couples TRBV28 to TRBJ2-1; the D gene is possibly TRBD2 (6 bases). V shed 2 bases and J shed 7 bases, with 15 bases lying between them. The CDR3 spans 15 residues. CDR1 is MDHEN and CDR2 is SYDVKM in the germline V gene. The DNA of the CDR3 is TGTGCCAGCAGTTTAGGGACGGGAGTGTGGAATGAGCAGTTCTTC. Translating gives CASSLGTGVWNEQFF. Full variable domain (missing parts from reference TRBV28 and TRBJ2-1): DVKVTQSSRYLVKRTGEKVFLECVQDMDHENMFWYRQDPGLGLRLIYFSYDVKMKEKGDIPEGYSVSREKKERFSLILESASTNQTSMYLCASSLGTGVWNEQFFGPGTRLTVL.